This T cell receptor (beta chain) is from a study of molecular identifiers for immune sequencing clone quantification. Study results and limitations: The study found clones above 20 RNA copies held over 98% of effector molecules and under 1% in naive cells.

In regard to this clonotype: The antigen is not known. This clone may be a read error of a much larger clone one base away.

Germline CDR1 SGHTA, CDR2 FQGTGA. The CDR3 consists of 16 residues. Bulk TCR libraries used previously described methods and listed TCR primers. One entry per CDR3 protein, called by TCRdb with MiXCR from the PCR reads. This sample has over 550,000 distinct CDR3 sequences; roughly 23% occur once, and the top ten carry about 0.84%. V and J are TRBV7-3 and TRBJ1-4, with 7 nucleotides matching TRBD1. This receptor was taken from a human donor in good health. Some libraries in this study had Jurkat cell RNA spiked in. The specimen was naive CD8+ T cells from blood, with Jurkat cell RNA spiked in. The subset denotes: FACS-sorted CD8+CD4-CCR7+CD45RA+ naive T cells. CDR3 sequence (DNA): TGTGCCAGCAGCCCTCCCGGACAGGCAACTAATGAAAAACTGCTTTTT. Encoded protein: CASSPPGQATNEKLLF. Filled out from reference TRBV7-3 and TRBJ1-4, the complete variable domain reads GAGVSQTPSNKVTEKGKYVELRCDPISGHTALYWYRQSLGQGPEFLIYFQGTGAADDSGLPNDRFFAVRPEGSVSTLKIQRTERGDSAVYLCASSPPGQATNEKLLFGSGTQLSVL.